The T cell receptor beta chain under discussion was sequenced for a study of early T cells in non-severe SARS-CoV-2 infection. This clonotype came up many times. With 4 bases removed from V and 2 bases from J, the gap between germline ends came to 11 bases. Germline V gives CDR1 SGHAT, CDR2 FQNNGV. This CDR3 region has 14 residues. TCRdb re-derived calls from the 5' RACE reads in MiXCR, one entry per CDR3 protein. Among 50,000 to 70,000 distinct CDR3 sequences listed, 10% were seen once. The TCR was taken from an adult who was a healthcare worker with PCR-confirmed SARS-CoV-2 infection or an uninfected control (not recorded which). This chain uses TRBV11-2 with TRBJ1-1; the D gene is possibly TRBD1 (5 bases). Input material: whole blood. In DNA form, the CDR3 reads TGTGCCAGCAGCTCCACGCGGGACAACACTGAAGCTTTCTTT. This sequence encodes CASSSTRDNTEAFF.